This T cell receptor beta chain came from a study of blood T cell repertoires in COVID-19. Turning to the study itself: Samples taken during acute and convalescent COVID-19 were collected in the United States, Italy and Spain.

Using immunoSEQ multiplex PCR, the repertoire was profiled, and TCRdb retains in-frame clones only, with some absent. Of tens of thousands of clones listed, around 90% are singletons. The sequencing input was peripheral blood. This sequence originates from a woman of 80 years or more with active COVID-19.

Written as DNA, the CDR3 is TGTGCCAGCAGCAAGACAGGCGTCTTTAACAATCAGCCCCAGCATTTT. Protein sequence: CASSKTGVFNNQPQHF. This sequence joins TRBV7-2 and TRBJ1-5; TRBD1 might be the D (6 bases). There are 16 residues in the CDR3. The germline CDR1 and CDR2 sequences are SGHTA and FQGNSA. The ends were cut back, 5 bases at V and 3 bases at J, with 17 bases in the middle.